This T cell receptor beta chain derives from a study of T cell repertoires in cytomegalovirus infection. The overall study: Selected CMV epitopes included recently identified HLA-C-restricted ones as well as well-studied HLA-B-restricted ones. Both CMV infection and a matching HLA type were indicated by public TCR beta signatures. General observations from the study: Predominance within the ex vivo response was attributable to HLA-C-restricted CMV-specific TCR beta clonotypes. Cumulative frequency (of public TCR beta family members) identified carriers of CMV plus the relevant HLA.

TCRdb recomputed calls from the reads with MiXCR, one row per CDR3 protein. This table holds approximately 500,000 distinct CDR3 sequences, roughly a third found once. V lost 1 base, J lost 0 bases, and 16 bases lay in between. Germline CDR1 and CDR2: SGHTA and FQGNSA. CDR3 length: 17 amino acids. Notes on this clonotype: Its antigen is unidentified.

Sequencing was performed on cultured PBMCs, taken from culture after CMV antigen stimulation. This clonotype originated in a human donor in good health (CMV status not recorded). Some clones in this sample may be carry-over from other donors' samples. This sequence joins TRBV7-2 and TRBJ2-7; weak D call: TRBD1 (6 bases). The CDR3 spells CASSLVGQGFSSYEQYV. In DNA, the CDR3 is TGTGCCAGCAGCTTAGTGGGGCAGGGGTTTAGCTCCTACGAGCAGTACGTC.